This T cell receptor beta chain is drawn from a study of OX40 agonist ivuxolimab in advanced cancers. Across the study: Every 2 weeks, patients received ivuxolimab intravenously, dosed at 0.01 to 10 mg/kg. Participants could have had prior anti-PD-1, anti-PD-L1 or anti-CTLA-4 therapy, and around 40% had some. Study observations and caveats: The authors did not determine the antigen specificity of the expanded peripheral T cells.

Details on this clone: Its antigen is currently unknown. Germline and junction disagree at one end, which may indicate a read error.

CDR1 SGHRS and CDR2 YFSETQ come from the germline V gene. The CDR3 contains 8 residues. Sequencing used immunoSEQ multiplex PCR; TCRdb keeps in-frame clones, though not all of them. The sample has tens of thousands of clones, 80% to 90% seen once. Sequences were derived from CD4+ or CD8+ T cells sorted from blood, sampled in a trial of the OX40 agonist ivuxolimab. The clonotype comes from an adult with an advanced solid tumor such as melanoma, head and neck, liver or kidney cancer. V is TRBV5-1 and J is TRBJ2-7; unclear D gene. The CDR3 bases are TGCGCTCCCAGTGGGTGGTGGTTC. It codes for CAPSGWWF. Complete variable domain (other parts from reference TRBV5-1 and TRBJ2-7): KAGVTQTPRYLIKTRGQQVTLSCSPISGHRSVSWYQQTPGQGLQFLFEYFSETQRNKGNFPGRFSGRQFSNSRSEMNVSTLELGDSALYLCAPSGWWFGPGTRLTVT.